The 9 T cell receptor beta chains below all came from one sample that was sequenced in a study of blood T cells in healthy people across ages. Next came a second PCR, run for about 7 to 11 cycles, which used a sample-barcoded 5' primer along with a J-beta primer mix. TCRdb ran MiXCR on the 5' RACE reads and lists one entry per CDR3 protein. The profile shows 1,500,000 or so distinct CDR3 sequences, approximately 43% of them singletons. The sample consisted of blood. These receptors all stem from a woman aged 18-29 years in good health.

Notes on this clonotype: A much larger clone lies a single base off, so this may be a read error. The chain uses TRBV20-1 and TRBJ2-7; D may be TRBD2 (5 bases). Germline CDR1 reads DFQATT; CDR2 reads SNEGSKA (reference sequence). V lost 3 bases to trimming and J lost 3 bases, with 9 bases between them. CDR3 length: 12 amino acids. The CDR3 region is CSASGKNYEQYF. The CDR3 nucleotides read TGCAGTGCTAGCGGGAAGAACTACGAGCAGTACTTC.

Points on this clonotype: One end of the junction is discordant with germline, which a read error may explain. The chain uses TRBV27 and TRBJ1-6, with D unclear. There are 15 residues in the CDR3. The germline CDR1 and CDR2 sequences are MNHEY and SMNVEV (reference sequence). The CDR3 protein is CASSLLPGGNSPPHF. CDR3 DNA: TGTGCCAGCAGTTTGCTGCCCGGTGGTAATTCACCCCCCCACTTT.

Note on this clonotype: At one end the junction does not follow the germline gene, possibly because of a read error. The rearrangement uses TRBV12-3 or TRBV12-4 and TRBJ2-4; 9 bases align to TRBD2. This CDR3 contains 16 residues. The CDR3 DNA follows: TGTGCCAGCAGTTTCGTCACAGCGGGAGGTAGCTACGAGCAGTGCTTC. Amino acid sequence: CASSFVTAGGSYEQCF.

The chain carries TRBV12-3 or TRBV12-4 and TRBJ2-4, with D possibly being TRBD1 (6 bases). V was pared by 5 bases and J by 5 bases, with 13 bases between. CDR3 length: 14 residues. CDR3 sequence (DNA): TGTGCCAGCAGTGTCGGACAGTCTCAAAACATTCAGTACTTC. Translated, it gives CASSVGQSQNIQYF.

This clonotype was counted only a few times. V usage is TRBV6-1 and J usage is TRBJ1-5, with 7 bases matching TRBD1. CDR1 is MNHNS and CDR2 is SASEGT in the germline V gene. With 5 bases clipped from V and 6 bases from J, the junction kept 13 bases outside the gene matches. The CDR3 covers 16 residues. CDR3 in DNA: TGTGCCAGCAGTAGCCAGACAGGGAACGTGTTTCAGCCCCAGCATTTT. Amino acids: CASSSQTGNVFQPQHF.

This chain joins TRBV7-2 and TRBJ2-1; TRBD2 aligns across 10 bases. Per the germline V gene, CDR1 is SGHTA and CDR2 is FQGNSA. Trimming removed 1 base from V and 9 bases from J; junction bases left unmatched: 15. The CDR3 contains 18 residues. The CDR3 spells CASSLGANSGRWEVEQFF. The CDR3 DNA reads TGTGCCAGCAGCTTAGGGGCTAATAGCGGGAGGTGGGAGGTTGAGCAGTTCTTC. Full variable domain (remainder filled in from reference TRBV7-2 and TRBJ2-1): GAGVSQSPSNKVTEKGKDVELRCDPISGHTALYWYRQSLGQGLEFLIYFQGNSAPDKSGLPSDRFSAERTGGSVSTLTIQRTQQEDSAVYLCASSLGANSGRWEVEQFFGPGTRLTVL.

The V call is TRBV12-3 or TRBV12-4, the J call TRBJ1-2, with 10 bases matching TRBD1. V lost 7 bases to trimming and J lost 4 bases; unmatched junction nucleotides: 9. This CDR3 region has 15 residues. CDR3 DNA: TGTGCCAGCAATGCCGACAGGGGGCGCGGCTATGGCTACACCTTC. This codes for CASNADRGRGYGYTF.

This sequence joins TRBV12-3 or TRBV12-4 and TRBJ2-3; a possible D gene is TRBD1 (5 bases). This CDR3 spans 15 amino acids. The V end was cut by 5 bases, the J end by 0 bases, with 12 bases between. CDR3 coding DNA: TGTGCCAGCAGTCTCCGGACACCAAGCACAGATACGCAGTATTTT. This codes for CASSLRTPSTDTQYF.

As for this clonotype: A read error may explain this, as a much larger clone is one base away. The chain is built from TRBV28 and TRBJ1-5; unclear D gene. CDR1 and CDR2 (germline): MDHEN, SYDVKM. V lost 6 bases and J lost 2, with 8 bases in between. This CDR3 region has 13 residues. CDR3: CASRPGGNQPQHF. For the CDR3, the DNA is TGTGCCAGCAGGCCGGGTGGCAATCAGCCCCAGCATTTT.